The next 20 T cell receptor beta chains were all read from a single sample in a study of brain metastases from non-small cell lung cancer. Profiled with immunoSEQ multiplex PCR; TCRdb holds only in-frame clones, not every one. This table has about 8,000 clones, 85% appearing once. The sequenced sample was primary lung tumor tissue. These receptors were collected from a donor aged 40 or older with non-small cell lung cancer.

The chain has TRBV18 and TRBJ2-7; 9 nucleotides line up with TRBD1. Germline-derived CDR1 and CDR2 are KGHSH and LQKENI. The CDR3 has 16 residues. J lost 1 base, V lost 4 bases, and 8 bases had no gene match. The CDR3 DNA reads TGTGCCAGCTCACTGCCGGGACAGGGAGCTTCCTACGAGCAGTACTTC. As protein: CASSLPGQGASYEQYF. The full variable domain, with the rest looked up from reference TRBV18 and TRBJ2-7, is NAGVMQNPRHLVRRRGQEARLRCSPMKGHSHVYWYRQLPEEGLKFMVYLQKENIIDESGMPKERFSAEFPKEGPSILRIQQVVRGDSAAYFCASSLPGQGASYEQYFGPGTRLTVT.

As for this clone: Additional DNA sequences in this sample encode the identical CDR3. The chain has TRBV7-2 and TRBJ1-5; D is ambiguous. Germline V CDR1 and CDR2: SGHTA, FQGNSA. V dropped 4 bases and J dropped 5 bases, with 12 bases sitting between them. The CDR3 covers 14 residues. CDR3 bases: TGTGCCAGCAGCTCCCAAATAGCTGATCAGCCCCAGCATTTT. Its protein product is CASSSQIADQPQHF.

This clone was counted between two and nine times. This chain connects TRBV7-9 to TRBJ1-6; the match to TRBD1 covers 9 bases. The trim removed 0 bases at V and 7 bases at J, leaving 4 bases unmatched. This CDR3 spans 16 amino acids. Germline V lookup: CDR1 SEHNR, CDR2 FQNEAQ (reference sequence). CDR3 nucleotide sequence: TGTGCCAGCAGCTTAGCGCTTGGGACAGGGAATTCACCCCTCCACTTT. Its protein product is CASSLALGTGNSPLHF.

The rearrangement joins TRBV5-1 to TRBJ1-1, with a possible D match to TRBD1 (6 bases). Germline V gene data show CDR1 as SGHRS and CDR2 as YFSETQ. The V end lost 2 bases, the J end lost 4 bases, and 15 bases lay between the germline ends. There are 15 residues in the CDR3. CDR3 region: CASSLSGGASTEAFF. CDR3 in DNA: TGCGCCAGCAGCTTATCTGGGGGCGCCTCCACTGAAGCTTTCTTT.

The CDR3 protein is CASSLETGKHNSPLHF. The CDR3 coding sequence is TGCGCCAGCAGCTTGGAGACCGGGAAGCATAATTCACCCCTCCACTTT. V and J are TRBV5-1 and TRBJ1-6; D is undetermined. The CDR3 sequence is 16 residues long. Per germline, CDR1 SGHRS and CDR2 YFSETQ. V shed 0 bases and J shed 5 bases, with 12 bases lying between them.

V usage is TRBV7-6 and J usage is TRBJ1-4; D is possibly TRBD1 (6 bases). The CDR3 contains 19 residues. Trimming left V 0 bases short and J 2 bases short, with 19 bases between. CDR1 is SGHVS, CDR2 FNYEAQ, per germline. The CDR3, as DNA: TGTGCCAGCAGCTTAGCCCCCACAGGGAGTGATATGACTAATGAAAAACTGTTTTTT. Its translation is CASSLAPTGSDMTNEKLFF.

The chain couples TRBV6-5 to TRBJ2-2; D unclear. The CDR3 totals 16 residues. V was cut by 1 base and J by 1 base, with 10 bases left in between. CDR1 and CDR2 from the germline V gene are MNHEY and SVGAGI. CDR3 coding DNA: TGTGCCAGCAGTTACTACCTAGGCTTGAACACCGGGGAGCTGTTTTTT. Its protein is CASSYYLGLNTGELFF.

The CDR3 protein is CASSLSGGPYEQFF. In DNA, the CDR3 is TGTGCCAGCAGCTTATCGGGGGGGCCTTATGAGCAGTTCTTC. The chain couples TRBV7-2 to TRBJ2-1, with 8 bases aligning to TRBD2. The CDR3 is made up of 14 amino acids. The trim removed 2 bases at V and 8 bases at J, leaving 5 bases unmatched. Germline V gene data show CDR1 as SGHTA and CDR2 as FQGNSA. Full variable domain (outside the CDR3, taken from reference TRBV7-2 and TRBJ2-1): GAGVSQSPSNKVTEKGKDVELRCDPISGHTALYWYRQSLGQGLEFLIYFQGNSAPDKSGLPSDRFSAERTGGSVSTLTIQRTQQEDSAVYLCASSLSGGPYEQFFGPGTRLTVL.

The CDR3 nucleotides are TGTGCCAGCAGCTCCGGGTGGGCAGCTTTCTTT. Amino acids: CASSSGWAAFF. This chain joins TRBV7-9 and TRBJ1-1; no definite D call. This CDR3 has 11 amino acids. CDR1 and CDR2 from the germline V gene are SEHNR and FQNEAQ (reference sequence). The V end was cut by 4 bases, the J end by 10 bases, with 10 bases between.

The V gene is TRBV5-1, the J gene TRBJ2-1; D not certain. The germline gives CDR1 SGHRS, CDR2 YFSETQ. V was trimmed by 0 bases and J by 4 bases, leaving 5 bases between them. This CDR3 contains 13 residues. As DNA, the CDR3 is TGCGCCAGCAGCTTGGTAGCATACAATGAGCAGTTCTTC. As protein: CASSLVAYNEQFF.

This clone appeared a few times. J is TRBJ1-4 and V is TRBV28; 8 positions agree with TRBD1. The CDR3 loop spans 16 amino acids. Looked up from germline, CDR1 is MDHEN and CDR2 is SYDVKM. The J segment lost 3 bases and the V segment lost 5 bases, leaving 8 bases of the junction unmatched. The CDR3 reads CASSVTGDQANEKLFF. The DNA for the CDR3 is TGTGCCAGCAGTGTGACAGGGGATCAAGCTAATGAAAAACTGTTTTTT.

The chain links TRBV2 to TRBJ2-2; D is uncertain. Looked up from germline, CDR1 is SNHLY and CDR2 is FYNNEI. Trimming took 4 bases from V and 5 from J, leaving 8 bases between them. This CDR3 is 13 amino acids long. CDR3 amino acids: CASSAEETGELFF. In DNA form, the CDR3 reads TGTGCCAGCAGTGCTGAGGAGACCGGGGAGCTGTTTTTT.

The chain couples TRBV5-4 to TRBJ2-6, with a weak D call TRBD2 (5 bases). CDR1 and CDR2 (germline): SGHNT, YYREEE (reference sequence). The CDR3 is 16 amino acids. V was cut by 0 bases and J by 5 bases, with 12 bases left in between. In nucleotides, the CDR3 is TGTGCCAGCAGCTTGGAAGCCGGAGGACGGGCCAACGTCCTGACTTTC. This codes for CASSLEAGGRANVLTF.

The chain uses TRBV18 and TRBJ1-1; 7 positions match TRBD1. The germline V gene has CDR1 KGHSH and CDR2 LQKENI. This CDR3 has 14 amino acids. The V segment lost 2 bases and the J segment 6 bases; nucleotides outside the gene matches: 6. This CDR3 is CASSPETGYPEAFF. DNA for the CDR3: TGTGCCAGCTCACCAGAGACAGGGTACCCTGAAGCTTTCTTT.

The V call is TRBV2, the J call TRBJ2-7; the match to TRBD1 covers 7 bases. The V gene's germline CDR1 is SNHLY and CDR2 FYNNEI. The CDR3 is 14 amino acids. The J segment lost 5 bases and the V segment lost 8 bases, leaving 12 bases of the junction unmatched. This chain's CDR3 is CASSPQGQLDEQYF. DNA of the CDR3: TGTGCCAGCTCACCTCAGGGACAGTTGGACGAGCAGTACTTC.

The V and J genes are TRBV18 and TRBJ1-1, with TRBD1 identical over 9 bases. Germline V gene sequence: CDR1 KGHSH, CDR2 LQKENI. The V segment lost 3 bases and the J segment 4 bases; nucleotides outside the gene matches: 3. The CDR3 has 14 residues. The CDR3 sequence: CASSPQGQGTEAFF. In DNA form, the CDR3 reads TGTGCCAGCTCACCTCAGGGACAGGGCACTGAAGCTTTCTTT.

This chain connects TRBV27 to TRBJ2-3, with D tentatively TRBD1 or TRBD2 (5 bases each). CDR1 is MNHEY and CDR2 is SMNVEV in the germline V gene (reference sequence). There are 13 residues in the CDR3. Trimming cost V 3 bases and J 1 base, with 5 bases left between them. Here the CDR3 reads CASSLGGTDTQYF. The CDR3 coding sequence is TGTGCCAGCAGTTTGGGGGGCACAGATACGCAGTATTTT.

The rearrangement joins TRBV19 to TRBJ1-4; unclear D gene. This CDR3 contains 15 residues. In germline, CDR1 is LNHDA, CDR2 SQIVND (reference sequence). V shed 2 bases and J shed 7 bases, with 14 bases lying between them. The DNA for the CDR3 is TGTGCCAGTAGTATATCGGCTCAAGTTAGTGAAAAACTGTTTTTT. Its translation is CASSISAQVSEKLFF.

The rearrangement joins TRBV3-1 (or the pseudogene TRBV3-2) to TRBJ2-3; 7 bases fit TRBD2. This CDR3 region has 17 residues. Germline CDR1 is LGHDT and CDR2 is YNNKEL (reference sequence). V shed 1 base, J shed 0 bases, and the junction held 7 bases outside the gene matches. The CDR3 loop reads CASSQALAVISTDTQYF. As DNA, the CDR3 is TGTGCCAGCAGCCAAGCCCTAGCGGTTATCAGCACAGATACGCAGTATTTT.

As regards this clone: The junction departs from germline at one end; a sequencing error may be responsible. V is TRBV5-4 and J is TRBJ1-2; TRBD1 agrees at 9 bases. From germline, CDR1 is SGHNT and CDR2 YYREEE (reference sequence). CDR3 length: 14 amino acids. CDR3 residues: CASSYGTGWNGYTF. For the CDR3, the DNA is TGTGCTAGCAGCTACGGGACAGGGTGGAACGGCTACACCTTC.